This T cell receptor beta chain appears in the sequencing data of a study of regulatory T cells in long-lasting Graves disease (dated by TCRdb to the early 2020s). With regard to the full study: In the newly diagnosed Graves' disease group, patients had been taking antithyroid drugs for less than 3 months. Persistent Graves' disease patients were compared with newly diagnosed Graves' disease patients by peripheral blood TCR sequencing and RNA sequencing. The study took place in China and was registered as a clinical trial. TCR sequencing covered 13 persistent and 20 or so newly diagnosed Graves' disease patients, around 33 samples in total.

Libraries came from multiplex PCR. Sequencer: Illumina HiSeq 4000. iRepertoire HTBI primers and Arm-PCR amplification of CDR3 regions were used to construct TCR beta libraries. PCR products were gel purified before sequencing. Per the authors' processing: Gene usage analysis of CDR3 amino acid clonotypes used the 50 to 70 TRBV and about 14 TRBJ segments found across samples. Filtered high-quality paired reads were merged into contigs using COPE and FqMerger. BLAST was used to align contigs to the IMGT TRBV, TRBD and TRBJ reference genes, and CDR3 was defined following IMGT. Clonotypes above 0.1% frequency were classified as highly expanded clones. Shannon entropy served as the measure of repertoire diversity, while the Gini coefficient captured V-J evenness. Public clonotypes were defined as clonotypes shared by more than one individual. Through fastp at Q25 and MiXCR, TCRdb rebuilt clones from the public reads, retaining in-frame beta chains. Duplicate CDR3 protein sequences are folded into a single record with the most common DNA and genes. The V and J calls, along with clone size, are taken from TCRdb and not from the paper's own processing. The sample includes around 250,000 distinct CDR3 sequences, with around 21% observed a single time. The ten largest clones represent 11% to 15% of the sample.

Reading the label with the study, this specimen's time point is: newly diagnosed GD, antithyroid drugs for less than 3 months. For both TCR sequencing and RNA sequencing, RNA was extracted from PBMCs in TRIzol. The diagnosis of Graves' disease followed American Thyroid Association guidelines. Patients for the study were recruited at an endocrinology department in Xi'an, China. Each patient gave 9 to 10 milliliters of peripheral blood, collected in an EDTA anticoagulant tube. Ficoll Paque Plus density gradient separation was used to isolate PBMCs, and no additional T cell sorting was done. An Agilent 2100 Bioanalyzer and agarose gel were used to assess RNA quality, and a NanoDrop 2000 was used to measure RNA concentration. Results the study describes overall, beyond this receptor: Sequencing and analysis were limited to the TCR beta chain. Only peripheral blood was studied, because thyroid tissue, the primary lesion, was inaccessible. The authors noted that the small sample size was a limitation that may lower accuracy. A larger number of public clonotypes was shared among persistent patients (2,741) than among newly diagnosed patients (more than 850). Preferential use of TRBV28, TRBJ1-2 and TRBJ2-5 was observed in persistent disease, whereas TRBV20-1 and TRBJ2-1 were favored in newly diagnosed disease. Compared with newly diagnosed patients, patients with persistent Graves' disease had lower TCR Shannon entropy and fewer highly expanded clones, which suggests clonal expansion.

V is pared back by 2 bases and J by 2 bases, with 6 bases lying between the germline termini. The CDR3 has 12 amino acids, counting the end cysteine and phenylalanine. Only the CDR3 region is kept as DNA, spanning 36 bases read in frame from base 1. The germline V gene (reference sequence) sets CDR1 to DFQATT and CDR2 to SNEGSKA. This clonotype was seen ten or more times. Which antigen it targets is not known. No much larger clone exists at a distance of one base, and base qualities are not known. Recombination connected TRBV20-1 to TRBJ2-5, with no confident D gene call. This clonotype originated in a female donor with Graves disease. The sample consisted of peripheral blood mononuclear cells (PBMCs), taken at new diagnosis, from a patient treated with antithyroid drugs. The CDR3 is CSARQPQETQYF. The DNA sequence is given as TGCAGTGCTAGACAGCCACAAGAGACCCAGTACTTC.